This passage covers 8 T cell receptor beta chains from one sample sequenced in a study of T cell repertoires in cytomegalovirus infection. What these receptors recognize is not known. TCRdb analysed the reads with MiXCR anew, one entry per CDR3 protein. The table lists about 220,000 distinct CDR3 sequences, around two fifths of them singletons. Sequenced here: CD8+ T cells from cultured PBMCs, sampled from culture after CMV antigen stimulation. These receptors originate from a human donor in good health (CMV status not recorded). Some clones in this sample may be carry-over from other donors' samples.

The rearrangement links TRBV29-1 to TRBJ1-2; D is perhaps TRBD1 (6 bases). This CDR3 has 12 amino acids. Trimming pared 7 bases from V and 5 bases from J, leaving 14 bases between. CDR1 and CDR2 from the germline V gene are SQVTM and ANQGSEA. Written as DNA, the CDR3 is TGCAGCGCCTATTTGGGGGCGTATGGCTACACCTTC. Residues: CSAYLGAYGYTF.

CDR3 DNA sequence: TGCGCCAGCAGTGACCGCAACGGCGGACCCACTGAAGCTTTCTTT. Its protein product is CASSDRNGGPTEAFF. The chain carries TRBV10-2 and TRBJ1-1; D not resolved. Germline V gene lookup returns CDR1 WSHSY and CDR2 SAAADI. Trimming left V 3 bases short and J 4 bases short, with 15 bases between. The CDR3 totals 15 residues.

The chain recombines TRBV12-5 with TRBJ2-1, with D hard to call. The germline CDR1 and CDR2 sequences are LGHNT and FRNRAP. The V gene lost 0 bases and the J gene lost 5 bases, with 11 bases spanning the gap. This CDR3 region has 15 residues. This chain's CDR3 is CASGLVHRVNNEQFF. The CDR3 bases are TGTGCTAGTGGTTTGGTACATCGCGTGAACAATGAGCAGTTCTTC.

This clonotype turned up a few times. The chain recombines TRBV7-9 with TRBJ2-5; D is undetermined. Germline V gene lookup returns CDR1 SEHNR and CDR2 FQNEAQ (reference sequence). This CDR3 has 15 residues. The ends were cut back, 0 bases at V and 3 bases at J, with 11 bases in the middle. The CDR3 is CASSLAENGKETQYF. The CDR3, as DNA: TGTGCCAGCAGCTTAGCCGAAAACGGAAAAGAGACCCAGTACTTC.

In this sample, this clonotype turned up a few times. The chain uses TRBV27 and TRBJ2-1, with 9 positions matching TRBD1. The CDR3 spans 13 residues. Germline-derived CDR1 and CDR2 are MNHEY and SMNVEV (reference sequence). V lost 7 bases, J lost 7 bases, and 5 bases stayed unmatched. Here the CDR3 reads CASTGQGRNEQFF. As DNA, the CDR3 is TGTGCCAGCACGGGACAGGGTAGAAATGAGCAGTTCTTC.

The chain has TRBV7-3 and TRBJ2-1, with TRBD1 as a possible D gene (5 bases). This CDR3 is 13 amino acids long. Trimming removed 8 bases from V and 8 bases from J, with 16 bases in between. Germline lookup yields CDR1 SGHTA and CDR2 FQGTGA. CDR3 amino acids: CASCSTPRDEQFF. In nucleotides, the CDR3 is TGTGCCAGCTGTTCCACCCCCAGGGATGAGCAGTTCTTC.

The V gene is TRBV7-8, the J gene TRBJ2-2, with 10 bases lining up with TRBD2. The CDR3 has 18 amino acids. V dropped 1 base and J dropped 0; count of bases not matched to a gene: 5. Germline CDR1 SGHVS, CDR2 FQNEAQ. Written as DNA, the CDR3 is TGTGCCAGCAGCTTAGAGCTAGCGGGAGTCCCGAACACCGGGGAGCTGTTTTTT. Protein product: CASSLELAGVPNTGELFF.

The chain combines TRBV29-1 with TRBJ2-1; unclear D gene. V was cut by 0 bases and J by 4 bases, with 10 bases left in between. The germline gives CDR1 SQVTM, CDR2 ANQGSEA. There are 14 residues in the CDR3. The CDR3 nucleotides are TGCAGCGTTGAAGAGGGTACAAGGTACAATGAGCAGTTCTTC. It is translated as CSVEEGTRYNEQFF.